In its sample, the clone carrying this T cell receptor beta chain was seen a few times. Naive CD8 libraries used about 20,000 to 1,000,000 sorted cells and 10%, 30% or 50% RNA. Researchers sorted naive CD8 T cells as cells that were CD8+CD4-CCR7+CD45RA+. The sample comes from a study of molecular identifiers for immune sequencing clone quantification. The wider study: Replicate runs used RNA from around 20,000 or 100,000 naive CD8 cells, which was split five ways into aliquots, and four of those aliquots were then sequenced.

The CDR3 is made up of 15 amino acids. Germline lookup yields CDR1 MNHEY and CDR2 SMNVEV (reference sequence). Trimming stripped 6 bases from V and 0 bases from J, with 11 bases between. The use of previously described methods and listed TCR primers produced the bulk TCR libraries. A single record per CDR3 protein comes from TCRdb applying MiXCR to the PCR reads. Of about half a million distinct CDR3 sequences listed, 20% to 25% are singletons. This clonotype originated in a human donor in good health. Some libraries in this study had Jurkat cell RNA spiked in. The chain combines TRBV27 with TRBJ2-2, with a weak D call TRBD1 (6 bases). The specimen sequenced was naive CD8+ T cells from blood, with Jurkat cell RNA spiked in. Subset reported: FACS-sorted CD8+CD4-CCR7+CD45RA+ naive T cells. The CDR3 reads CASRGRGTNTGELFF. In DNA, the CDR3 is TGTGCCAGCAGGGGAAGGGGGACGAACACCGGGGAGCTGTTTTTT.